The 30 T cell receptor beta chains reported below all come from one sample, sequenced in a study of shared clonotypes between healthy human individuals. Naive CD8 cells comprised CD45RO-negative, CCR7-positively selected cells, excluding terminally differentiated effector memory CD45RA+ cells. Libraries were prepared by immunoSEQ multiplex PCR; TCRdb keeps only in-frame clonotypes and omits some of them. The sample carries approximately 2,000,000 clones, 85% to 95% recorded once. Source material: naive CD8+ T cells from PBMCs. These receptor sequences come from a man younger than 35 in good health. Some clones in this sample may be carry-over from other donors' samples.

V gene TRBV6-6 combines with J gene TRBJ1-1, with D unclear. CDR3 length: 11 amino acids. The ends were cut back, 5 bases at V and 6 bases at J, with 7 bases in the middle. Germline V gene data show CDR1 as MNHNY and CDR2 as SVGAGI (reference sequence). The CDR3 coding sequence is TGTGCCAGCAGTGGAGCTTCTGAAGCTTTCTTT. Protein product: CASSGASEAFF.

This chain joins TRBV15 and TRBJ1-5; D uncertain. The CDR3 has 16 amino acids. Trimming shortened V by 0 bases and J by 2 bases, and 11 bases separated the two germline ends. The germline V gene encodes CDR1 LNHNV and CDR2 YYDKDF (reference sequence). The CDR3 reads CATSRDKAGGNQPQHF. The CDR3 DNA is TGTGCCACCAGCAGAGATAAAGCCGGGGGCAATCAGCCCCAGCATTTT.

CDR3 residues: CASSSRQAPEYYNEQFF. Written as DNA, the CDR3 is TGTGCCAGCAGCTCCCGACAGGCCCCGGAATACTACAATGAGCAGTTCTTC. The J gene is TRBJ2-1, the V gene TRBV7-2; D may be TRBD1 (6 bases). CDR3 length: 17 residues. V dropped 4 bases and J dropped 3 bases, with 19 bases sitting between them. Germline CDR1 SGHTA, CDR2 FQGNSA. Supplemented by reference TRBV7-2 and TRBJ2-1, the full variable domain reads GAGVSQSPSNKVTEKGKDVELRCDPISGHTALYWYRQSLGQGLEFLIYFQGNSAPDKSGLPSDRFSAERTGGSVSTLTIQRTQQEDSAVYLCASSSRQAPEYYNEQFFGPGTRLTVL.

The rearrangement links TRBV7-8 to TRBJ2-1; D is ambiguous. The ends were cut back, 5 bases at V and 9 bases at J, with 14 bases in the middle. Per the germline V gene, CDR1 is SGHVS and CDR2 is FQNEAQ. This CDR3 spans 13 amino acids. The CDR3 coding sequence is TGTGCCAGCAGCCACACCACAGCAATTGAGCAGTTCTTC. Translating gives CASSHTTAIEQFF.

The chain couples TRBV6-5 to TRBJ1-1, with D unclear. This CDR3 has 14 amino acids. The germline V gene encodes CDR1 MNHEY and CDR2 SVGAGI. With 0 bases removed from V and 5 bases from J, the gap between germline ends came to 10 bases. The CDR3 nucleotides are TGTGCCAGCAGTTACTCAGCAAGGGAGACTGAAGCTTTCTTT. It codes for CASSYSARETEAFF.

The V gene is TRBV10-1, the J gene TRBJ2-4, with D tentatively TRBD2 (5 bases). V dropped 6 bases and J dropped 0 bases, with 15 bases sitting between them. Germline assignment: CDR1 WNHNN and CDR2 SYGVQD (reference sequence). The length of the CDR3 is 16 residues. In DNA form, the CDR3 reads TGCGCCAGCAGCAAGGAGGAGAGTACAGCCAAAAACATTCAGTACTTC. Amino acids: CASSKEESTAKNIQYF.

CDR3 loop: CAISDRLAPDSNEQFF. The DNA for the CDR3 is TGTGCCATCAGTGATAGGCTAGCGCCAGATTCAAATGAGCAGTTCTTC. This chain connects TRBV10-3 to TRBJ2-1; a possible D gene is TRBD2 (6 bases). V lost 3 bases to trimming and J lost 7 bases, with 19 bases between them. This CDR3 region has 16 residues. In germline, CDR1 is ENHRY, CDR2 SYGVKD.

The chain employs TRBV19 and TRBJ2-1; 12 nucleotides line up with TRBD2. V gave up 10 bases and J gave up 6 bases; unmatched junction bases: 4. This CDR3 is 13 amino acids long. The germline CDR1 and CDR2 sequences are LNHDA and SQIVND (reference sequence). CDR3 loop: CATRLAGANEQFF. CDR3 DNA sequence: TGTGCCACTCGACTAGCGGGAGCCAATGAGCAGTTCTTC.

Concerning this clone: A single base separates this from a much larger clone, so it may be a read error. Other DNA sequences in this specimen translate into the identical CDR3. This rearrangement joins TRBV5-6 to TRBJ1-1, with no clear D. CDR1 and CDR2 from the germline V gene are SGHDT and YYEEEE. This CDR3 has 12 amino acids. The V end was cut by 2 bases, the J end by 1 base, with 3 bases between. The CDR3 DNA follows: TGTGCCAGCAGCTTTGGGAACACTGAAGCTTTCTTT. Translation: CASSFGNTEAFF.

The V and J genes are TRBV4-3 and TRBJ2-7; 12 nucleotides line up with TRBD2. Germline V gene sequence: CDR1 LGHNA, CDR2 YSLEER. CDR3 length: 15 residues. After removal of 3 bases from V and 10 bases from J, the junction contained 10 bases not matched to a gene. The CDR3 region is CASSQTSGSFWEQYF. The CDR3 DNA reads as TGCGCCAGCAGCCAGACTAGCGGGAGTTTCTGGGAACAGTACTTC.

The chain uses TRBV5-4 and TRBJ2-1; 8 nucleotides align to TRBD2. The CDR3 runs 16 residues. CDR1 SGHNT and CDR2 YYREEE come from the germline V gene (reference sequence). V lost 2 bases to trimming and J lost 2 bases; unmatched junction nucleotides: 6. Written as DNA, the CDR3 is TGTGCCAGCAGCTTTGTGGCGGGAGGCCCCTACAATGAGCAGTTCTTC. Protein: CASSFVAGGPYNEQFF.

V and J are TRBV18 and TRBJ2-3; 11 bases fit TRBD1. Germline loops: CDR1 KGHSH, CDR2 LQKENI. The CDR3 spans 16 residues. J lost 5 bases, V lost 3 bases, and 7 bases had no gene match. The CDR3 DNA sequence: TGTGCCAGCTCACCCGATTCGGGACAGGGGGAAGATACGCAGTATTTT. This translates into CASSPDSGQGEDTQYF.

This chain uses TRBV4-3 with TRBJ2-7, with 9 bases fitting TRBD1. Germline trimming cut 2 bases from V and 5 bases from J; bases unmatched to any gene: 10. Germline-derived CDR1 and CDR2 are LGHNA and YSLEER. The CDR3 loop spans 16 amino acids. For the CDR3, the DNA is TGCGCCAGCAGCCAAAAAGGGACAGGGCCCCCTGACGAGCAGTACTTC. Protein sequence: CASSQKGTGPPDEQYF.

The chain is built from TRBV9 and TRBJ2-7; D may be TRBD2 (6 bases). V lost 0 bases, J lost 3 bases, and 13 bases lay in between. CDR1 and CDR2 from the germline V gene are SGDLS and YYNGEE. There are 15 residues in the CDR3. DNA of the CDR3: TGTGCCAGCAGCGTAGCTCCGGGAGCCGTCTACGAGCAGTACTTC. Translated: CASSVAPGAVYEQYF. The variable domain in full, completed from reference TRBV9 and TRBJ2-7, reads DSGVTQTPKHLITATGQRVTLRCSPRSGDLSVYWYQQSLDQGLQFLIQYYNGEERAKGNILERFSAQQFPDLHSELNLSSLELGDSALYFCASSVAPGAVYEQYFGPGTRLTVT.

This rearrangement joins TRBV4-3 to TRBJ2-1; 8 nucleotides match TRBD1. This CDR3 is 16 amino acids long. V lost 3 bases and J lost 4; bases outside the gene matches: 8. Germline CDR1 LGHNA, CDR2 YSLEER. The CDR3 loop reads CASSHAPTGVYNEQFF. For the CDR3, the DNA is TGCGCCAGCAGCCACGCCCCGACAGGGGTATACAATGAGCAGTTCTTC.

This rearrangement joins TRBV28 to TRBJ2-7, with TRBD2 matching over 10 bases. Germline V gene data show CDR1 as MDHEN and CDR2 as SYDVKM. Trimming cost V 1 base and J 6 bases; bases outside gene matches: 6. The CDR3 totals 15 residues. CDR3 region: CASSLSAGGPSEQYF. DNA of the CDR3: TGTGCCAGCAGTTTATCAGCGGGAGGGCCGTCCGAGCAGTACTTC. Drawing the rest from reference TRBV28 and TRBJ2-7, the complete variable domain is DVKVTQSSRYLVKRTGEKVFLECVQDMDHENMFWYRQDPGLGLRLIYFSYDVKMKEKGDIPEGYSVSREKKERFSLILESASTNQTSMYLCASSLSAGGPSEQYFGPGTRLTVT.

This chain joins TRBV14 and TRBJ1-1; no firm D call. The CDR3 extends over 16 amino acids. The V gene lost 1 base and the J gene lost 3 bases, with 15 bases spanning the gap. Germline V gene sequence: CDR1 SGHDN, CDR2 FVKESK. Here the CDR3 reads CASSQAPQAYHTEAFF. CDR3 nucleotides: TGTGCCAGCAGCCAAGCGCCGCAGGCATACCACACTGAAGCTTTCTTT.

Remarks on this clone: Other DNA sequences in the sample encode the same CDR3. The J gene is TRBJ2-3, the V gene TRBV7-6, with 14 bases lining up with TRBD2. Trimming at V came to 3 bases and at J to 1 base, leaving 0 bases not matched to a gene. Per germline, CDR1 SGHVS and CDR2 FNYEAQ. The CDR3 has 16 amino acids. This CDR3 reads CASSLGLAGGTDTQYF. The CDR3 DNA is TGTGCCAGCAGCTTGGGACTAGCGGGAGGCACAGATACGCAGTATTTT. The complete variable domain, with remaining parts taken from reference TRBV7-6 and TRBJ2-3, reads GAGVSQSPRYKVTKRGQDVALRCDPISGHVSLYWYRQALGQGPEFLTYFNYEAQQDKSGLPNDRFSAERPEGSISTLTIQRTEQRDSAMYRCASSLGLAGGTDTQYFGPGTRLTVL.

Remarks on this clone: Other DNA sequences in the sample encode the same CDR3. The rearrangement uses TRBV9 and TRBJ2-2; D remains unclear. Trimming stripped 2 bases from V and 4 bases from J, with 3 bases between. The CDR3 spans 12 residues. The V gene's germline CDR1 is SGDLS and CDR2 YYNGEE. The CDR3 loop is CASSVSTGELFF. CDR3 DNA: TGTGCCAGCAGCGTGTCCACCGGGGAGCTGTTTTTT.

In this sample, this clone turned up once. The V gene is TRBV7-9, the J gene TRBJ1-2, with 11 bases fitting TRBD1. J gave up 8 bases and V 4 bases, and 12 bases lay outside the gene matches. From germline, CDR1 is SEHNR and CDR2 FQNEAQ (reference sequence). The CDR3 has 16 amino acids. For the CDR3, the DNA is TGTGCCAGCAGCTCCCTAATCGGACAGGGGGCCGGAGGCTACACCTTC. Its translation is CASSSLIGQGAGGYTF. Variable domain in full (rest from reference TRBV7-9 and TRBJ1-2): DTGVSQNPRHKITKRGQNVTFRCDPISEHNRLYWYRQTLGQGPEFLTYFQNEAQLEKSRLLSDRFSAERPKGSFSTLEIQRTEQGDSAMYLCASSSLIGQGAGGYTFGSGTRLTVV.

The rearrangement joins TRBV28 to TRBJ1-1; D is ambiguous. The CDR3 has 13 residues. The ends were cut back, 3 bases at V and 7 bases at J, with 12 bases in the middle. Germline V CDR1 and CDR2: MDHEN, SYDVKM. The CDR3 here is CASSLIYTIEAFF. CDR3 nucleotides: TGTGCCAGCAGTTTGATCTACACTATTGAAGCTTTCTTT.

In DNA form, the CDR3 reads TGTGCCAGCAGTTTTTTAGTACTGACCCGCGAGCAGTACTTC. It yields the protein CASSFLVLTREQYF. This chain uses TRBV28 with TRBJ2-7; D is unresolved. Between the trimmed V and J ends, which lost 3 bases and 6 bases, there was a span of 15 bases. CDR3 length: 14 residues. Germline V gives CDR1 MDHEN, CDR2 SYDVKM.

A word on this clone: Additional DNA sequences in this sample encode the identical CDR3. The chain employs TRBV27 and TRBJ2-3; no clear D gene. V was shortened by 2 bases and J by 0 bases, with 6 bases between the two germline ends. Germline V gene lookup returns CDR1 MNHEY and CDR2 SMNVEV (reference sequence). This CDR3 contains 14 residues. The CDR3 DNA reads as TGTGCCAGCAGTTTACTTTCTAGCACAGATACGCAGTATTTT. It is translated as CASSLLSSTDTQYF.

The V and J genes are TRBV9 and TRBJ2-1; 8 bases map to TRBD2. Germline lookup yields CDR1 SGDLS and CDR2 YYNGEE. The CDR3 spans 17 residues. V trimming: 3 bases; J trimming: 4 bases; junction bases outside the gene matches: 12. The CDR3 reads CASSGGVQREHYNEQFF. Here the CDR3 DNA reads TGTGCCAGCAGCGGAGGAGTTCAGCGGGAGCATTACAATGAGCAGTTCTTC.

The chain combines TRBV29-1 with TRBJ2-5; 11 positions match TRBD2. Germline trimming cut 7 bases from V and 13 bases from J; bases unmatched to any gene: 14. The CDR3 runs to 13 residues. Germline assignment: CDR1 SQVTM and CDR2 ANQGSEA. The CDR3 spells CSASSLAGGPGYF. Here the CDR3 DNA reads TGCAGCGCCTCGAGCCTAGCGGGAGGCCCGGGGTACTTC.

V gene TRBV4-1 combines with J gene TRBJ2-7, with 9 nucleotides matching TRBD1. In germline, CDR1 is MGHRA, CDR2 YSYEKL. V shed 2 bases, J shed 5 bases, and the junction held 10 bases outside the gene matches. The CDR3 length is 16 residues. The CDR3 sequence is CASSQRPGTGSHEQYF. Written as DNA, the CDR3 is TGCGCCAGCAGCCAACGCCCCGGGACAGGGTCGCACGAGCAGTACTTC.

For this clone: Additional DNA sequences in this sample encode the identical CDR3. The chain carries TRBV5-4 and TRBJ2-2; 10 bases align to TRBD2. Germline-derived CDR1 and CDR2 are SGHNT and YYREEE (reference sequence). The ends lost 0 bases at V and 4 bases at J; junction bases unmatched: 3. This CDR3 is built from 16 residues. The CDR3 bases are TGTGCCAGCAGCTTGGGGCTAGCGGGAGTCACCGGGGAGCTGTTTTTT. Its protein is CASSLGLAGVTGELFF.

The chain links TRBV7-8 to TRBJ2-3, with a weak D call TRBD1 (6 bases). The V gene's germline CDR1 is SGHVS and CDR2 FQNEAQ. The CDR3 runs to 16 residues. With 5 bases removed from V and 1 base from J, the gap between germline ends came to 16 bases. CDR3 sequence: CASSEYRVLGTDTQYF. In nucleotides, the CDR3 is TGTGCCAGCAGCGAGTACAGGGTCTTGGGCACAGATACGCAGTATTTT.

The rearrangement joins TRBV4-2 to TRBJ2-1, with D perhaps matching TRBD2 (6 bases). This CDR3 is built from 14 residues. CDR1 is LGHNA and CDR2 is YNFKEQ in the germline V gene. Trimming pared 3 bases from V and 10 bases from J, leaving 16 bases between. As DNA, the CDR3 is TGTGCCAGCAGCCAGATGCGGGATGGCCCGGAGCAGTTCTTC. Translated: CASSQMRDGPEQFF.

The rearrangement joins TRBV27 to TRBJ2-7; TRBD2 might be the D (6 bases). The CDR3 extends over 17 amino acids. Germline CDR1 is MNHEY and CDR2 is SMNVEV (reference sequence). Trimming took 5 bases from V and 2 from J, leaving 22 bases between them. CDR3 coding DNA: TGTGCCAGCAGTCTCATAGGGAGACTAGGAAATCCCTACGAGCAGTACTTC. Encoded protein: CASSLIGRLGNPYEQYF.